This T cell receptor beta chain is drawn from a study of blood T cell repertoires in COVID-19. Study at large: Spain, Italy and the United States supplied samples that represented acute and convalescent COVID-19.

Unmatched junction bases numbered 16, after V lost 6 bases and J lost 7 bases. CDR1 SEHNR and CDR2 FQNEAQ come from the germline V gene (reference sequence). CDR3 length: 18 residues. The method was immunoSEQ multiplex PCR; TCRdb's version includes in-frame clones alone and lacks a portion of them. Among some 77,000 clones listed, roughly 79% were seen once. The sequenced material came from peripheral blood. The TCR comes from a woman in her 70s with acute or convalescent COVID-19. J is TRBJ2-3 and V is TRBV7-9, with 13 bases identical to TRBD2. Here the CDR3 reads CASRLEGLAGPTTNTQYF. CDR3 bases: TGTGCCAGCAGATTGGAGGGACTAGCGGGACCCACCACGAATACGCAGTATTTT.